The 10 T cell receptor beta chains listed next were all sequenced from one sample in a study of blood T cell repertoires in COVID-19. Repertoires were generated with immunoSEQ multiplex PCR, while TCRdb's copy carries only in-frame clones and drops some. Altogether roughly 250,000 clones are present, roughly 80% being singletons, with the ten largest covering over 8%. The source material was peripheral blood. Receptor source: a woman aged 80 or over with acute or convalescent COVID-19.

This chain links TRBV7-2 with TRBJ2-3, with no clear D. The CDR3 contains 11 residues. Trimming left V 8 bases short and J 7 bases short, with 10 bases between. Germline V gives CDR1 SGHTA, CDR2 FQGNSA. DNA for the CDR3: TGTGCCAGCCTCGCGGTTAATACGCAGTATTTT. Translating gives CASLAVNTQYF.

Details on this clone: This specimen includes other DNA sequences encoding the same CDR3. The chain is built from TRBV5-1 and TRBJ2-1; D call uncertain. The V end was cut by 3 bases, the J end by 4 bases, with 5 bases between. The CDR3 sequence is 12 residues long. Germline V gene sequence: CDR1 SGHRS, CDR2 YFSETQ. In nucleotides, the CDR3 is TGCGCCAGCAGCTACACGTACAATGAGCAGTTCTTC. Protein sequence: CASSYTYNEQFF. The full variable domain, in which reference TRBV5-1 and TRBJ2-1 provide the parts outside the CDR3, is KAGVTQTPRYLIKTRGQQVTLSCSPISGHRSVSWYQQTPGQGLQFLFEYFSETQRNKGNFPGRFSGRQFSNSRSEMNVSTLELGDSALYLCASSYTYNEQFFGPGTRLTVL.

The chain is built from TRBV10-3 and TRBJ1-4, with TRBD1 matching 10 bases. V trimming: 5 bases; J trimming: 7 bases; junction bases outside the gene matches: 4. The CDR3 is made up of 14 amino acids. CDR1 and CDR2 from the germline V gene are ENHRY and SYGVKD. CDR3 amino acids: CAISRQGAGEKLFF. CDR3 nucleotides: TGTGCCATCAGTCGACAGGGGGCTGGTGAAAAACTGTTTTTT.

V usage is TRBV6-6 and J usage is TRBJ1-5; D is unresolved. Germline lookup yields CDR1 MNHNY and CDR2 SVGAGI (reference sequence). Trimming took 4 bases from V and 7 from J, leaving 20 bases between them. The CDR3 length is 16 residues. The CDR3 loop reads CASSWAGRDRTQPQHF. CDR3 DNA sequence: TGTGCCAGCAGTTGGGCCGGGCGGGATCGAACGCAGCCCCAGCATTTT.

The rearrangement joins TRBV18 to TRBJ2-3; tentative D call: TRBD1 (6 bases). In germline, CDR1 is KGHSH, CDR2 LQKENI. Between the trimmed V and J ends, which lost 3 bases and 5 bases, there was a span of 12 bases. The CDR3 has 14 amino acids. The DNA of the CDR3 is TGTGCCAGCTCACCCACAGGGAGTAAAGATACGCAGTATTTT. It yields the protein CASSPTGSKDTQYF.

The chain combines TRBV25-1 with TRBJ2-1; 7 positions match TRBD1. V lost 10 bases and J lost 8; bases outside the gene matches: 8. The germline V gene encodes CDR1 MGHDK and CDR2 SYGVNS. CDR3 length: 12 residues. CDR3 sequence (DNA): TGTGCCACCTCAACAGGGGACGATGAGCAGTTCTTC. As protein: CATSTGDDEQFF. Full variable domain (missing parts from reference TRBV25-1 and TRBJ2-1): EADIYQTPRYLVIGTGKKITLECSQTMGHDKMYWYQQDPGMELHLIHYSYGVNSTEKGDLSSESTVSRIRTEHFPLTLESARPSHTSQYLCATSTGDDEQFFGPGTRLTVL.

The V gene is TRBV6-5, the J gene TRBJ1-1, with 7 nucleotides matching TRBD1. The V gene's germline CDR1 is MNHEY and CDR2 SVGAGI. V dropped 0 bases and J dropped 1; count of bases not matched to a gene: 5. The length of the CDR3 is 16 residues. The CDR3 here is CASSYSIGTANTEAFF. CDR3 coding DNA: TGTGCCAGCAGTTACTCGATAGGGACAGCGAACACTGAAGCTTTCTTT.

This rearrangement joins TRBV7-9 to TRBJ2-1; no clear D. Germline-derived CDR1 and CDR2 are SEHNR and FQNEAQ (reference sequence). V was trimmed by 5 bases and J by 0 bases, leaving 14 bases between them. The CDR3 has 16 amino acids. The CDR3 region is CASSHPEASSYNEQFF. The CDR3 nucleotides are TGTGCCAGCAGCCACCCCGAGGCCAGCTCCTACAATGAGCAGTTCTTC.

The chain employs TRBV13 and TRBJ1-6; 7 bases fit TRBD1. The CDR3 has 14 amino acids. Unmatched junction bases numbered 5, after V lost 3 bases and J lost 9 bases. In germline, CDR1 is PRHDT, CDR2 FYEKMQ (reference sequence). This CDR3 is CASSFTGDGSPLHF. The CDR3 region has the DNA TGTGCCAGCAGCTTCACAGGGGACGGTTCACCCCTCCACTTT.

The gene calls are TRBV5-1 and TRBJ2-7; TRBD1 matches at 11 bases. The germline CDR1 and CDR2 sequences are SGHRS and YFSETQ. The CDR3 length is 14 residues. V shed 4 bases, J shed 4 bases, and the junction held 4 bases outside the gene matches. CDR3 in DNA: TGCGCCAGCAGCCCCGGGACAGGGGGATACGAGCAGTACTTC. Protein: CASSPGTGGYEQYF. The whole variable domain, remainder taken from reference TRBV5-1 and TRBJ2-7, is KAGVTQTPRYLIKTRGQQVTLSCSPISGHRSVSWYQQTPGQGLQFLFEYFSETQRNKGNFPGRFSGRQFSNSRSEMNVSTLELGDSALYLCASSPGTGGYEQYFGPGTRLTVT.